This T cell receptor beta chain was identified during a study of cytomegalovirus exposure and HLA in healthy donors. Study-level background: An early release of data contained approximately 80 million unique TCRs, which came from HLA-typed donors. Among the approximately 400 donors who were genotyped, about 80% fell in the genetic ancestry cluster that is associated with self-reported Caucasian donors.

The PCR made use of 60 Vbeta and 13 Jbeta primers. Only in-frame clones appear in the TCRdb table, and some are missing; sequencing was by immunoSEQ multiplex PCR. The table has more than 150,000 clones, 75% to 85% seen once. Study findings and constraints: A later analysis reportedly found fewer N-insertions in an Asian-associated ancestry cluster than the roughly 680-donor mean.

To note about this clone: Its antigen remains unidentified.

CDR3 length: 16 residues. V gave up 4 bases and J gave up 6 bases; unmatched junction bases: 12. Germline-derived CDR1 and CDR2 are SGHRS and YFSETQ. The chain couples TRBV5-1 to TRBJ2-3; 9 bases align to TRBD2. The sample consisted of PBMCs. The sequence came from a man aged 18 to 35 in good health and CMV-seronegative. CDR3 coding DNA: TGCGCCAGCAGCCCTCCGGGACTAGCCGGTAGGGATACGCAGTATTTT. Translation: CASSPPGLAGRDTQYF.